This T cell receptor beta chain was profiled in a study of blood T cell repertoires in COVID-19. Overall study: COVID-19 samples collected from the United States, Italy and Spain covered acute and convalescent phases.

This CDR3 is 14 amino acids long. The V and J ends lost 8 bases and 0 bases respectively, with 14 bases between them. Germline V gene data show CDR1 as SQVTM and CDR2 as ANQGSEA. Clones were read by immunoSEQ multiplex PCR, and TCRdb kept only the in-frame ones, dropping some. Of roughly 150,000 clones listed, 87% are singletons. This sequence joins TRBV29-1 and TRBJ1-5; tentatively, D is TRBD1 (5 bases). What was sequenced was peripheral blood. The clonotype was recovered from a human donor in a cohort sampled during active COVID-19. CDR3 coding DNA: TGCAGCCCTGAAAACAGGTATAGCAATCAGCCCCAGCATTTT. This translates into CSPENRYSNQPQHF.